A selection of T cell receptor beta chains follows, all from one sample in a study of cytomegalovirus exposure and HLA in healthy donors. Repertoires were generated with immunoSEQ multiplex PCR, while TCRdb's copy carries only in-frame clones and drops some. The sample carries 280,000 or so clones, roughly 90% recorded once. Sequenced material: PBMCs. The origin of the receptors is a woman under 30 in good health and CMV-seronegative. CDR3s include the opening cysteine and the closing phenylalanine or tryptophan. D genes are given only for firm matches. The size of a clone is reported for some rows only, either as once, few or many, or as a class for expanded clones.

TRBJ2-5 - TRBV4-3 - CASSQDRHSETQYF TGCGCCAGCAGCCAAGACAGACATTCTGAGACCCAGTACTTC
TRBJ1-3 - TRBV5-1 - CASSLGESGGNTIYF TGCGCCAGCAGCTTGGGGGAGAGTGGCGGAAACACCATATATTTT
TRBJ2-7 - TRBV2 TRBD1 CASNGQGINEQYF TGTGCCAGCAATGGACAGGGAATTAACGAGCAGTACTTC
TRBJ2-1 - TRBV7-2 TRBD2 CASSGPGLAPYNEQFF TGTGCCAGCAGCGGTCCTGGACTAGCCCCCTACAATGAGCAGTTCTTC
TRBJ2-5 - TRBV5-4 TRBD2 CASSFRRPGTSEWKTQYF TGTGCCAGCAGTTTTCGAAGACCCGGAACTAGCGAGTGGAAGACCCAGTACTTC
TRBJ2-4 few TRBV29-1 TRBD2 CSVDGGENIQYF TGCAGCGTTGACGGGGGGGAAAACATTCAGTACTTC
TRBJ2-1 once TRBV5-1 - CASSLGGGAVYNEQFF TGCGCCAGCAGCTTGGGAGGGGGGGCCGTCTACAATGAGCAGTTCTTC
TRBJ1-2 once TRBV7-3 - CASSSYPGIQSF TGTGCCAGCAGCTCCTATCCAGGGATTCAGTCCTTC
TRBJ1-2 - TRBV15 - CATSQRGYGYTF TGTGCCACCAGCCAACGGGGCTATGGCTACACCTTC
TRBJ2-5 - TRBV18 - CASSPKAGETQYF TGTGCCAGCTCACCCAAAGCGGGAGAGACCCAGTACTTC
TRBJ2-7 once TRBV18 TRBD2 CASSPRLAGGHEQYF TGTGCCAGCTCACCTCGACTAGCGGGAGGCCACGAGCAGTACTTC
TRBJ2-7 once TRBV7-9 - CASSTPEGLRAYEQYF TGTGCCAGCAGCACACCAGAGGGCCTGAGGGCCTACGAGCAGTACTTC
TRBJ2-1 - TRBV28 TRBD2 CASSLSPGTSGNNEQFF TGTGCCAGCAGTTTATCCCCCGGGACTAGCGGGAACAATGAGCAGTTCTTC
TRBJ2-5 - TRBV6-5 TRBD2 CASSYSDGGQETQYF TGTGCCAGCAGTTACTCGGACGGGGGGCAAGAGACCCAGTACTTC
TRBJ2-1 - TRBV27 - CASSLSSRGKNNEQFF TGTGCCAGCAGTTTATCGTCTCGCGGGAAGAACAATGAGCAGTTCTTC
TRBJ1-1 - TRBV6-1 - CASSEPGQGNTEAFF TGTGCCAGCAGTGAACCAGGGCAGGGGAACACTGAAGCTTTCTTT
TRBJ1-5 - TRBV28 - CASSPPGGKGNQPQHF TGTGCCAGCAGTCCCCCCGGGGGGAAAGGGAATCAGCCCCAGCATTTT
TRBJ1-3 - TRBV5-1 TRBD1 CPALAKRGLGNTIYF TGCCCTGCACTCGCGAAGAGGGGGCTCGGAAACACCATATATTTT
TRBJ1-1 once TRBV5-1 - CASSEGGWATEAFF TGCGCCAGCAGTGAGGGAGGGTGGGCGACTGAAGCTTTCTTT
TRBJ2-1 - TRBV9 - CASSVVGASEQFF TGTGCCAGCAGCGTAGTAGGGGCTAGTGAGCAGTTCTTC
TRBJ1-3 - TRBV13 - CASSPEQGSGNTIYF TGTGCCAGCAGCCCCGAACAGGGCTCTGGAAACACCATATATTTT
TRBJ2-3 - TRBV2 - CASSEAGHSTDTQYF TGTGCCAGCAGTGAGGCGGGGCATAGCACAGATACGCAGTATTTT
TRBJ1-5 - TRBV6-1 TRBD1 CASKQGTSNQPQHF TGTGCCAGCAAACAGGGGACTAGCAATCAGCCCCAGCATTTT
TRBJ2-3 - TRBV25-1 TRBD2 CASSEGGFQYF TGTGCCAGCAGTGAGGGGGGGTTCCAGTATTTT
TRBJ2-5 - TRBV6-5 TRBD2 CASSRTSGETQYF TGTGCCAGCAGCAGGACTAGCGGGGAGACCCAGTACTTC
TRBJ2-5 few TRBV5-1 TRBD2 CASSRTSEETQYF TGCGCCAGCAGCCGAACTAGCGAGGAGACCCAGTACTTC
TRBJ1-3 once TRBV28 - CASSFAGRTRSGERNTIYF TGTGCCAGCAGTTTCGCGGGCCGGACTCGGAGTGGGGAGCGAAACACCATATATTTT
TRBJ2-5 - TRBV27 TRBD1 CASRRQGIRETQYF TGTGCCAGCAGAAGACAGGGGATCCGAGAGACCCAGTACTTC
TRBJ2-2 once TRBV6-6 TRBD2 CASRPGLAGGGELFF TGTGCCAGCAGGCCGGGACTAGCGGGAGGGGGGGAGCTGTTTTTT
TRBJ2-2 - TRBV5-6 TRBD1 CASSPTTGGVTFRPGELFF TGTGCCAGCAGTCCAACTACAGGGGGCGTAACGTTTCGTCCCGGGGAGCTGTTTTTT
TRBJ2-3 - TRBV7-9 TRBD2 CASSLFGLADSTDTQYF TGTGCCAGCAGCTTATTCGGGCTAGCGGATAGCACAGATACGCAGTATTTT
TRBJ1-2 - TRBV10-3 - CAIRVFQGTNYGYTF TGTGCCATCAGGGTTTTTCAGGGGACTAACTATGGCTACACCTTC
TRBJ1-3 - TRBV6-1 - CASRVGTISGNTIYF TGTGCCAGCAGGGTAGGGACAATCTCTGGAAACACCATATATTTT
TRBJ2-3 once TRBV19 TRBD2 CASSLGAGGRDTQYF TGTGCCAGTAGTCTTGGGGCGGGAGGGCGAGATACGCAGTATTTT
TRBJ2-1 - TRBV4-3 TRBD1 CASSQEGTGDNEQFF TGCGCCAGCAGCCAAGAAGGGACAGGGGACAATGAGCAGTTCTTC
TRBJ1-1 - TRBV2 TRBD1 CASASLWDSQKNTEAFF TGTGCCAGCGCAAGCCTATGGGACAGCCAAAAGAACACTGAAGCTTTCTTT
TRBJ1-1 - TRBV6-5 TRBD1 CASSHWTGRNTEAFF TGTGCCAGCAGTCATTGGACAGGGAGAAACACTGAAGCTTTCTTT
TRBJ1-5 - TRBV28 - CASGGGGADQPQHF TGTGCCAGCGGGGGAGGGGGAGCGGACCAGCCCCAGCATTTT
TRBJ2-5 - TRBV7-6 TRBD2 CASSLAVAGGTETQYF TGTGCCAGCAGCTTGGCCGTAGCGGGAGGTACAGAGACCCAGTACTTC
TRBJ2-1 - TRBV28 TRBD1 CASRMGQKDEQFF TGTGCCAGCAGAATGGGACAGAAGGATGAGCAGTTCTTC
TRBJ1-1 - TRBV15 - CATSREFGTSEAFF TGTGCCACCAGCAGAGAGTTCGGGACTTCGGAAGCTTTCTTT
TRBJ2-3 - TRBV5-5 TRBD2 CASSLGLATDTQYF TGTGCCAGCAGCTTGGGACTAGCGACAGATACGCAGTATTTT
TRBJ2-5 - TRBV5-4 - CASSLATLQETQYF TGTGCCAGCAGCCTTGCGACTTTACAAGAGACCCAGTACTTC
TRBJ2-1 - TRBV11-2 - CATTQGSYNEQFF TGTGCCACCACCCAGGGATCCTACAATGAGCAGTTCTTC
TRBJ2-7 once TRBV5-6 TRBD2 CASSLESGASSYEQYF TGTGCCAGCAGCCTTGAAAGCGGGGCCAGCTCCTACGAGCAGTACTTC
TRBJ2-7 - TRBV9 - CASSESGLRAYEQYF TGTGCCAGCAGTGAAAGTGGACTCCGGGCCTACGAGCAGTACTTC
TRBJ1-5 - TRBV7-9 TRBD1 CASSKTGTVSINQPQHF TGTGCCAGCAGCAAAACCGGGACAGTTAGCATCAATCAGCCCCAGCATTTT
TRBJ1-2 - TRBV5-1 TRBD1 CASSQGQGSNYGYTF TGCGCCAGCAGCCAGGGACAGGGGTCTAACTATGGCTACACCTTC
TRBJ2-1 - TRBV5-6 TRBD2 CASSRLTGTSANEQFF TGTGCCAGCAGCCGGCTTACTGGGACTAGCGCCAATGAGCAGTTCTTC
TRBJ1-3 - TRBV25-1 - CASTFPGSGNTIYF TGTGCCAGCACCTTTCCAGGGTCCGGAAACACCATATATTTT
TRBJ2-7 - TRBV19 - CASSIRGGYEQYF TGTGCCAGTAGTATACGAGGCGGATACGAGCAGTACTTC
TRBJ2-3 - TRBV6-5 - CASSYGSDTQYF TGTGCCAGCAGTTACGGCTCAGATACGCAGTATTTT
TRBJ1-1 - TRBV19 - CASQYSTEAFF TGTGCCAGTCAATACTCGACTGAAGCTTTCTTT
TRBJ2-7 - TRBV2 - CASSALGGEYEQYF TGTGCCAGCAGTGCCCTAGGCGGCGAATACGAGCAGTACTTC
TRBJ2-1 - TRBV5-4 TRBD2 CASSWGTKRGEQFF TGTGCCAGCAGCTGGGGGACTAAGCGGGGCGAGCAGTTCTTC
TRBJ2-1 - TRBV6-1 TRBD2 CASSARGGLAPFNEQFF TGTGCCAGCAGTGCGCGGGGGGGACTAGCCCCTTTCAATGAGCAGTTCTTC